This is a list of T cell receptor beta chains from one sample in a study of blood T cell repertoires in COVID-19. Sequenced by immunoSEQ multiplex PCR; TCRdb stores in-frame clones only, minus some. The sample has nearly 60,000 clones, almost 90% seen once. The sequenced sample was peripheral blood. The receptors here all came from a man aged 55 to 69 with active COVID-19. CDR3s include the opening cysteine and the closing phenylalanine or tryptophan. The order of the fields is CDR3 protein, CDR3 DNA, V gene, J gene, D gene, clone size. D genes are given only for firm matches. Rows give clone size only sometimes, using once, few, many, or a class for an expanded clone.

CDR3 protein: CSVAGTSGIEQYF; CDR3 DNA: TGCAGCGTAGCCGGGACTAGCGGGATCGAGCAGTACTTC; V gene: TRBV29-1; J gene: TRBJ2-7; D gene: TRBD2; clone size: -
CDR3 protein: CASSRGVGSSYEQYF; CDR3 DNA: TGTGCCAGCAGTCGCGGGGTGGGATCCTCCTACGAGCAGTACTTC; V gene: TRBV27; J gene: TRBJ2-7; D gene: -; clone size: -
CDR3 protein: CASSQAQVSGANVLTF; CDR3 DNA: TGTGCCAGCTCACAGGCTCAGGTCTCTGGGGCCAACGTCCTGACTTTC; V gene: TRBV18; J gene: TRBJ2-6; D gene: -; clone size: -
CDR3 protein: CASSLGQGKSYEQYF; CDR3 DNA: TGTGCCAGCTCACTGGGACAGGGGAAGTCCTACGAGCAGTACTTC; V gene: TRBV18; J gene: TRBJ2-7; D gene: TRBD1; clone size: -
CDR3 protein: CASSQGQGKTQYF; CDR3 DNA: TGTGCCAGCAGCCAAGGACAGGGGAAGACCCAGTACTTC; V gene: TRBV3-1/TRBV3-2; J gene: TRBJ2-5; D gene: TRBD1; clone size: -
CDR3 protein: CASSDAGTSGRNEQFF; CDR3 DNA: TGTGCCAGCAGTGACGCCGGGACTAGCGGGAGAAATGAGCAGTTCTTC; V gene: TRBV6-4; J gene: TRBJ2-1; D gene: TRBD2; clone size: -
CDR3 protein: CASSPDRVNFGGYTF; CDR3 DNA: TGTGCCAGCAGCCCGGACAGGGTGAATTTTGGTGGCTACACCTTC; V gene: TRBV28; J gene: TRBJ1-2; D gene: TRBD1; clone size: -
CDR3 protein: CASSLGQGNQPQHF; CDR3 DNA: TGTGCCAGCAGTTTGGGACAGGGGAATCAGCCCCAGCATTTT; V gene: TRBV6-5; J gene: TRBJ1-5; D gene: TRBD1; clone size: -
CDR3 protein: CASSPSGGTNNSPLHF; CDR3 DNA: TGTGCCAGCAGCCCCAGTGGAGGAACCAATAATTCACCCCTCCACTTT; V gene: TRBV9; J gene: TRBJ1-6; D gene: -; clone size: -
CDR3 protein: CATEAGGTNYGYTF; CDR3 DNA: TGTGCCACCGAGGCCGGAGGAACAAACTATGGCTACACCTTC; V gene: TRBV19; J gene: TRBJ1-2; D gene: -; clone size: -
CDR3 protein: CASSSGMASNQPQHF; CDR3 DNA: TGTGCCAGCAGCTCCGGGATGGCTAGCAATCAGCCCCAGCATTTT; V gene: TRBV6-5; J gene: TRBJ1-5; D gene: -; clone size: once
CDR3 protein: CASSLTLTGTQYF; CDR3 DNA: TGTGCCAGTAGTCTCACCCTCACCGGTACGCAGTATTTT; V gene: TRBV19; J gene: TRBJ2-3; D gene: -; clone size: -
CDR3 protein: CASSYSYGETYEQYF; CDR3 DNA: TGTGCCAGCAGTTACTCGTACGGGGAGACCTACGAGCAGTACTTC; V gene: TRBV6-5; J gene: TRBJ2-7; D gene: -; clone size: few
CDR3 protein: CATSDPTGPNEQFF; CDR3 DNA: TGTGCCACCAGTGATCCTACAGGGCCCAATGAGCAGTTCTTC; V gene: TRBV24-1; J gene: TRBJ2-1; D gene: -; clone size: -
CDR3 protein: CASSSAYEQYF; CDR3 DNA: TGTGCCAGCAGCTCGGCCTACGAGCAGTACTTC; V gene: TRBV7-2; J gene: TRBJ2-7; D gene: -; clone size: -
CDR3 protein: CASSLKSSSGSPGELFF; CDR3 DNA: TGTGCCAGCAGCTTAAAGTCATCCTCAGGGTCCCCCGGGGAGCTGTTTTTT; V gene: TRBV7-3; J gene: TRBJ2-2; D gene: -; clone size: -
CDR3 protein: CASSRRGGYTF; CDR3 DNA: TGTGCCAGCAGCCGCCGAGGGGGCTACACCTTC; V gene: TRBV5-6; J gene: TRBJ1-2; D gene: -; clone size: -
CDR3 protein: CASITGREDSPLHF; CDR3 DNA: TGTGCCAGCATTACCGGCAGGGAAGATTCACCCCTCCACTTT; V gene: TRBV28; J gene: TRBJ1-6; D gene: -; clone size: once
CDR3 protein: CSVATGGYEQYF; CDR3 DNA: TGCAGCGTTGCAACAGGGGGATACGAGCAGTACTTC; V gene: TRBV29-1; J gene: TRBJ2-7; D gene: TRBD1; clone size: -
CDR3 protein: CASSPGVYNEQFF; CDR3 DNA: TGCGCCAGCAGCCCCGGAGTGTACAATGAGCAGTTCTTC; V gene: TRBV5-1; J gene: TRBJ2-1; D gene: -; clone size: -
CDR3 protein: CASSPPTGTDKETQYF; CDR3 DNA: TGTGCCAGCAGCCCACCTACCGGGACAGATAAAGAGACCCAGTACTTC; V gene: TRBV11-3; J gene: TRBJ2-5; D gene: TRBD1; clone size: -
CDR3 protein: CASSLRELYGYTF; CDR3 DNA: TGTGCCAGCAGTTTAAGGGAGCTCTATGGCTACACCTTC; V gene: TRBV12-3/TRBV12-4; J gene: TRBJ1-2; D gene: -; clone size: -
CDR3 protein: CASSPNPPGARETQYF; CDR3 DNA: TGTGCCAGCTCACCCAACCCTCCAGGGGCGAGAGAGACCCAGTACTTC; V gene: TRBV18; J gene: TRBJ2-5; D gene: -; clone size: -
CDR3 protein: CASGTGGFLVF; CDR3 DNA: TGTGCCAGTGGGACAGGGGGTTTCCTAGTCTTC; V gene: TRBV6-5; J gene: TRBJ2-1; D gene: TRBD1; clone size: -
CDR3 protein: CASSHRLAGRETQYF; CDR3 DNA: TGTGCCAGCAGCCACCGACTAGCGGGGCGGGAGACCCAGTACTTC; V gene: TRBV3-1/TRBV3-2; J gene: TRBJ2-5; D gene: TRBD2; clone size: -
CDR3 protein: CASSGRDSLTEAFF; CDR3 DNA: TGTGCCAGCAGCGGCCGGGACAGTCTCACTGAAGCTTTCTTT; V gene: TRBV9; J gene: TRBJ1-1; D gene: TRBD1; clone size: once
CDR3 protein: CASSQAQGQNYGYTF; CDR3 DNA: TGTGCCAGCAGCCAAGCTCAGGGACAGAACTATGGCTACACCTTC; V gene: TRBV4-2; J gene: TRBJ1-2; D gene: TRBD1; clone size: few
CDR3 protein: CASSRSGFGSTEAFF; CDR3 DNA: TGTGCCAGCAGCCGATCGGGCTTTGGGAGCACTGAAGCTTTCTTT; V gene: TRBV16; J gene: TRBJ1-1; D gene: -; clone size: -
CDR3 protein: CASSLVSSSYNEQFF; CDR3 DNA: TGCGCCAGCAGCTTGGTTTCGAGCTCCTACAATGAGCAGTTCTTC; V gene: TRBV5-1; J gene: TRBJ2-1; D gene: -; clone size: -
CDR3 protein: CASSLGASGYTF; CDR3 DNA: TGTGCCAGCAGTTTAGGGGCCTCGGGCTACACCTTC; V gene: TRBV12-3/TRBV12-4; J gene: TRBJ1-2; D gene: -; clone size: few
CDR3 protein: CASSGGGVRQPQHF; CDR3 DNA: TGTGCCAGCAGTGGCGGGGGGGTAAGGCAGCCCCAGCATTTT; V gene: TRBV2; J gene: TRBJ1-5; D gene: -; clone size: -
CDR3 protein: CASSSFSGRGSYNEQFF; CDR3 DNA: TGTGCCAGCAGCTCATTTAGCGGGAGGGGCTCCTACAATGAGCAGTTCTTC; V gene: TRBV5-4; J gene: TRBJ2-1; D gene: TRBD2; clone size: -
CDR3 protein: CASATLGGTQYF; CDR3 DNA: TGTGCTAGTGCCACCCTGGGGGGGACGCAGTATTTT; V gene: TRBV12-5; J gene: TRBJ2-3; D gene: TRBD2; clone size: -
CDR3 protein: CASSRNRGPYEQYF; CDR3 DNA: TGTGCCAGCAGCCGTAACAGGGGGCCCTACGAGCAGTACTTC; V gene: TRBV5-4; J gene: TRBJ2-7; D gene: TRBD1; clone size: -
CDR3 protein: CASSYQASNIQYF; CDR3 DNA: TGTGCCAGCAGTTACCAGGCGTCCAACATTCAGTACTTC; V gene: TRBV7-2; J gene: TRBJ2-4; D gene: -; clone size: -
CDR3 protein: CSVEAREGLNEQFF; CDR3 DNA: TGCAGCGTTGAAGCGCGGGAGGGCCTTAATGAGCAGTTCTTC; V gene: TRBV29-1; J gene: TRBJ2-1; D gene: TRBD2; clone size: -
CDR3 protein: CASKTSGGNEQFF; CDR3 DNA: TGTGCCAGCAAGACTAGCGGGGGCAATGAGCAGTTCTTC; V gene: TRBV12-3/TRBV12-4; J gene: TRBJ2-1; D gene: TRBD2; clone size: -
CDR3 protein: CASSLTAPSGEQFF; CDR3 DNA: TGTGCCAGCAGTTTAACTGCCCCGTCCGGGGAGCAGTTCTTC; V gene: TRBV27; J gene: TRBJ2-1; D gene: -; clone size: -
CDR3 protein: CASSLRLQGMGTQYF; CDR3 DNA: TGTGCCAGCAGTTTAAGGCTGCAGGGAATGGGTACGCAGTATTTT; V gene: TRBV28; J gene: TRBJ2-3; D gene: -; clone size: -
CDR3 protein: CASSMDRRIEAFF; CDR3 DNA: TGTGCCAGCTCTATGGACAGGCGGATTGAAGCTTTCTTT; V gene: TRBV18; J gene: TRBJ1-1; D gene: TRBD1; clone size: -
CDR3 protein: CASSVRGRGEKLFF; CDR3 DNA: TGTGCCAGCAGCGTGAGGGGGAGAGGGGAAAAACTGTTTTTT; V gene: TRBV2; J gene: TRBJ1-4; D gene: -; clone size: -
CDR3 protein: CASSTGDRKQFF; CDR3 DNA: TGTGCCAGCAGTACCGGGGACAGGAAGCAGTTCTTC; V gene: TRBV12-3/TRBV12-4; J gene: TRBJ2-1; D gene: TRBD1; clone size: -
CDR3 protein: CASSVSGDYEQYF; CDR3 DNA: TGTGCCAGCAGCGTATCCGGGGACTACGAGCAGTACTTC; V gene: TRBV9; J gene: TRBJ2-7; D gene: -; clone size: -
CDR3 protein: CASSPLAGGPDTQYF; CDR3 DNA: TGTGCCAGCAGCCCCCTAGCGGGAGGGCCGGATACGCAGTATTTT; V gene: TRBV9; J gene: TRBJ2-3; D gene: TRBD2; clone size: -
CDR3 protein: CASSSTTSGGLVF; CDR3 DNA: TGTGCCAGCAGTTCCACCACTAGCGGGGGCCTGGTTTTT; V gene: TRBV6-5; J gene: TRBJ2-3; D gene: TRBD2; clone size: once
CDR3 protein: CSVLPYSGNTIYF; CDR3 DNA: TGCAGCGTTTTACCCTACTCTGGAAACACCATATATTTT; V gene: TRBV29-1; J gene: TRBJ1-3; D gene: -; clone size: once